One TCR beta chain is described in this entry. Antigen unknown. This specimen belongs to a study of cytomegalovirus exposure and HLA in healthy donors. Donors were nominally healthy when sampled, though unrecorded immune exposures were likely. Points from the study as a whole: About 87% or about 30% of the time was how often most TCR beta V segments were productive, according to an earlier analysis.

The PCR contained 60 Vbeta and 13 Jbeta primers. Generated by immunoSEQ multiplex PCR, the TCRdb table keeps only in-frame clones and is missing some. Its clone listing holds fewer than 95,000 clones. CDR1 MNHEY and CDR2 SMNVEV come from the germline V gene (reference sequence). Between the trimmed V and J ends, which lost 3 bases and 1 base, there was a span of 6 bases. This CDR3 spans 13 amino acids. This rearrangement joins TRBV27 to TRBJ1-1; D call uncertain. This clonotype was sampled from a woman in her thirties or forties in good health and CMV-seropositive. Sequencing was performed on PBMCs. In nucleotides, the CDR3 is TGTGCCAGCAGTTTGTCTAGGAACACTGAAGCTTTCTTT. Translating gives CASSLSRNTEAFF.